One and the same sample provided the 7 T cell receptor beta chains below, sequenced in a study of T cell responses to AZD1222 COVID-19 vaccine. Clones were sequenced by immunoSEQ multiplex PCR, and TCRdb holds only the in-frame ones, with some missing. The sample lists 150,000 to 180,000 clones, 70% to 90% occurring once. The starting material was peripheral blood, obtained on day 0 of MenACWY control vaccination. These receptors were obtained from an adult in good health.

The chain is built from TRBV7-9 and TRBJ1-2; tentative D call: TRBD1 (5 bases). V was trimmed by 5 bases and J by 8 bases, leaving 18 bases between them. The CDR3 contains 14 residues. The germline CDR1 and CDR2 sequences are SEHNR and FQNEAQ (reference sequence). The CDR3 here is CASSRVSGLGGYTF. The DNA of the CDR3 is TGTGCCAGCAGCCGCGTATCAGGGCTAGGAGGCTACACCTTC.

The chain links TRBV6-5 to TRBJ1-2, with D uncertain. This CDR3 has 13 amino acids. Looked up from germline, CDR1 is MNHEY and CDR2 is SVGAGI. V was cut by 6 bases and J by 4 bases, with 12 bases left in between. The CDR3 loop is CASRPGSPYGYTF. The CDR3 DNA reads as TGTGCCAGCAGGCCCGGGAGTCCCTATGGCTACACCTTC.

The chain couples TRBV24-1 to TRBJ2-2, with TRBD1 matching 8 bases. This CDR3 comprises 18 residues. Germline V gene data show CDR1 as KGHDR and CDR2 as SFDVKD. J was trimmed by 2 bases and V by 3 bases; bases with no gene match: 10. CDR3 sequence: CATSDIDGQGRNTGELFF. CDR3 coding DNA: TGTGCCACCAGTGATATAGACGGACAGGGCCGAAACACCGGGGAGCTGTTTTTT.

The chain combines TRBV21-1 with TRBJ2-2; the table's D call of TRBD1 was not tested on the DNA. TRBV21-1 constitutes a pseudogene. The CDR3 spans 15 residues. The CDR3, as DNA: TGTGCCAGCAGGATTAGGACAGGGAACACCGGGGAGCTGTTTTTT. Protein sequence: CASRIRTGNTGELFF.

This rearrangement joins TRBV5-4 to TRBJ1-2; TRBD1 aligns across 11 bases. J was trimmed by 7 bases and V by 3 bases; bases with no gene match: 8. Germline V gene sequence: CDR1 SGHNT, CDR2 YYREEE (reference sequence). The CDR3 covers 15 residues. The CDR3 bases are TGTGCCAGCAGCTCGGGACAGGGGGATCCGAGTGGCTACACCTTC. It encodes CASSSGQGDPSGYTF.

The chain uses TRBV7-6 and TRBJ1-3, with 7 nucleotides matching TRBD1. The CDR3 spans 18 residues. V was clipped by 1 base and J by 4 bases; unmatched bases: 13. From germline, CDR1 is SGHVS and CDR2 FNYEAQ. The CDR3 loop reads CASSLGPPQGEVGNTIYF. DNA of the CDR3: TGTGCCAGCAGCTTAGGACCCCCCCAGGGGGAAGTCGGAAACACCATATATTTT.

The rearrangement uses TRBV3-1 (or the pseudogene TRBV3-2) and TRBJ1-2; D remains unclear. The CDR3 runs to 10 residues. CDR1 LGHDT and CDR2 YNNKEL come from the germline V gene (reference sequence). The germline V and J ends were trimmed by 3 bases and 7 bases, with 3 bases remaining between them. CDR3 loop: CASSHLGYTF. The CDR3 bases are TGTGCCAGCAGCCACCTTGGCTACACCTTC.